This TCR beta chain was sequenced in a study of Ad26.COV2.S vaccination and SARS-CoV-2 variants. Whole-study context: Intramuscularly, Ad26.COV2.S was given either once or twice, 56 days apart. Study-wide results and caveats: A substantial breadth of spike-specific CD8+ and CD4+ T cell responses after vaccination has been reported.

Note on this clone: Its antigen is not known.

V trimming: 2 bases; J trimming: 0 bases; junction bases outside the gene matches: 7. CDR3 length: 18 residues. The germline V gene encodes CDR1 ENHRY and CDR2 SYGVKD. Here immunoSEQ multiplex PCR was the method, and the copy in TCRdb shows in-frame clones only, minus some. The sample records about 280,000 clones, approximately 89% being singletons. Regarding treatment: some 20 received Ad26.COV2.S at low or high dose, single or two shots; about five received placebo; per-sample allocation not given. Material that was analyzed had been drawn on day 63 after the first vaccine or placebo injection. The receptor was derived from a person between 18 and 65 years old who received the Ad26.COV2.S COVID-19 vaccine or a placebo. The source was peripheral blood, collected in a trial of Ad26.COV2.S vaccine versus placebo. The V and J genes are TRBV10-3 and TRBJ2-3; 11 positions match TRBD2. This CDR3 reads CAISERLAGWGSTDTQYF. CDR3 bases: TGTGCCATCAGTGAGAGACTAGCGGGGTGGGGGAGCACAGATACGCAGTATTTT.